These 13 T cell receptor beta chains share one sample of origin, sequenced in a study of OX40 agonist ivuxolimab in advanced cancers. Receptor amplification or capture employed the immunoSEQ multiplex PCR assay. Not all clones reach the TCRdb copy of this immuneACCESS table, which keeps in-frame sequences only. Checked studies attribute under half of the gap to unresolved V genes and leave the rest unexplained. In this sample the table shows 70,000 or so clones, about 91% of which occur a single time. The biggest ten clones account for over 2% of the sample. The material was CD4+ or CD8+ T cells sorted from blood, obtained in a trial of the OX40 agonist ivuxolimab. The receptors were gathered from an adult with an advanced solid tumor such as melanoma, head and neck, liver or kidney cancer.

The genes are TRBV27 and TRBJ2-7; a possible D gene is TRBD1 (6 bases). Per germline, CDR1 MNHEY and CDR2 SMNVEV (reference sequence). This CDR3 region has 13 residues. The V end lost 7 bases, the J end lost 1 base, and 11 bases lay between the germline ends. CDR3 bases: TGTGCCAGCAAGTCCAGGGGTTCCTACGAGCAGTACTTC. It encodes CASKSRGSYEQYF.

The chain links TRBV9 to TRBJ2-7, with D unresolved. Germline V CDR1 and CDR2: SGDLS, YYNGEE. This CDR3 comprises 14 residues. V was shortened by 0 bases and J by 1 base, with 8 bases between the two germline ends. The CDR3 region is CASSVGHGSYEQYF. In DNA, the CDR3 is TGTGCCAGCAGCGTAGGCCATGGATCCTACGAGCAGTACTTC.

This chain links TRBV5-6 with TRBJ2-2; D possibly corresponds to TRBD2 (6 bases). This CDR3 has 15 residues. Germline loops: CDR1 SGHDT, CDR2 YYEEEE. Trimming removed 2 bases from V and 0 bases from J, with 8 bases in between. The CDR3 here is CASSLSGANTGELFF. In DNA form, the CDR3 reads TGTGCCAGCAGCTTATCGGGGGCGAACACCGGGGAGCTGTTTTTT.

V gene TRBV25-1 combines with J gene TRBJ2-3; the D gene is possibly TRBD2 (5 bases). The V gene's germline CDR1 is MGHDK and CDR2 SYGVNS. The CDR3 has 16 amino acids. V was clipped by 2 bases and J by 0 bases, with 12 bases between them. The CDR3 nucleotides read TGTGCCAGCAGTGAAACTAGGCAGGTCAGCACAGATACGCAGTATTTT. Translated, it gives CASSETRQVSTDTQYF.

The V call is TRBV4-1, the J call TRBJ2-7; TRBD2 matches 11 bases. This CDR3 has 17 amino acids. Per germline, CDR1 MGHRA and CDR2 YSYEKL. Unmatched junction bases numbered 12, after V lost 4 bases and J lost 4 bases. CDR3 region: CASSLQSTSGALYEQYF. The CDR3 nucleotides read TGCGCCAGCAGCCTCCAGTCGACTAGCGGGGCACTTTACGAGCAGTACTTC.

The chain uses TRBV19 and TRBJ1-5; no definite D call. The CDR3 has 16 residues. The germline V gene has CDR1 LNHDA and CDR2 SQIVND (reference sequence). Trimming removed 3 bases from V and 8 bases from J, with 20 bases in between. The CDR3 spells CASSMLTTSSVEPQHF. The CDR3 DNA reads TGTGCCAGTAGTATGTTGACAACCTCTTCGGTGGAGCCCCAGCATTTT.

This clone was detected once. The rearrangement uses TRBV30 and TRBJ1-2; perhaps TRBD1 as D (5 bases). The CDR3 consists of 10 residues. In germline, CDR1 is GTSNPN, CDR2 SVGIG (reference sequence). CDR3 DNA sequence: TGTCGGGGCCGAAACTATGGCTACACCTTC. Residues: CRGRNYGYTF.

The rearrangement joins TRBV2 to TRBJ2-7; 7 positions agree with TRBD2. The junction had 12 bases not matched to a gene; V was cut back by 7 bases and J by 6 bases. Germline V gives CDR1 SNHLY, CDR2 FYNNEI. The CDR3 is 14 amino acids. The CDR3 DNA is TGTGCCAGCAATGGCGGGGGAAGGTTCGCCGAGCAGTACTTC. Translation: CASNGGGRFAEQYF.

This chain joins TRBV19 and TRBJ1-5; D not resolved. From germline, CDR1 is LNHDA and CDR2 SQIVND (reference sequence). Trimming took off 8 bases at V and 0 bases at J, with 11 bases between the two ends. This CDR3 region has 14 residues. CDR3: CASGDIFSNQPQHF. CDR3 nucleotide sequence: TGTGCCAGTGGCGACATCTTTAGCAATCAGCCCCAGCATTTT. Drawing the rest from reference TRBV19 and TRBJ1-5, the complete variable domain is DGGITQSPKYLFRKEGQNVTLSCEQNLNHDAMYWYRQDPGQGLRLIYYSQIVNDFQKGDIAEGYSVSREKKESFPLTVTSAQKNPTAFYLCASGDIFSNQPQHFGDGTRLSIL.

This rearrangement joins TRBV5-6 to TRBJ2-5; D call uncertain. The V gene's germline CDR1 is SGHDT and CDR2 YYEEEE. There are 11 residues in the CDR3. V lost 7 bases and J 2 bases, leaving 6 bases between the germline ends. The CDR3 is CASGKQETQYF. The DNA for the CDR3 is TGTGCCAGCGGGAAGCAAGAGACCCAGTACTTC. Looking up the rest from reference TRBV5-6 and TRBJ2-5 gives the full variable domain: DAGVTQSPTHLIKTRGQQVTLRCSPKSGHDTVSWYQQALGQGPQFIFQYYEEEERQRGNFPDRFSGHQFPNYSSELNVNALLLGDSALYLCASGKQETQYFGPGTRLLVL.

The chain has TRBV19 and TRBJ1-1; D remains ambiguous. The CDR3 length is 12 residues. V was clipped by 4 bases and J by 4 bases, with 7 bases between them. The germline V gene encodes CDR1 LNHDA and CDR2 SQIVND (reference sequence). This CDR3 is CASSNSGTEAFF. The CDR3 DNA follows: TGTGCCAGTAGTAACAGTGGCACTGAAGCTTTCTTT.

The V gene is TRBV21-1, the J gene TRBJ1-5; the table gives TRBD1 as D, unverified against the DNA. TRBV21-1 is a known pseudogene. The CDR3 extends over 18 amino acids. As DNA, the CDR3 is TGTGCCAGCAGCAAAGCTGGAGGGACAGGGGATAGCAATCAGCCCCAGCATTTT. Protein product: CASSKAGGTGDSNQPQHF.

This chain joins TRBV7-3 and TRBJ1-5, with D uncertain. Per germline, CDR1 SGHTA and CDR2 FQGTGA. This CDR3 is 13 amino acids long. V dropped 5 bases and J dropped 11 bases, with 16 bases sitting between them. The CDR3 coding sequence is TGTGCCAGCAGCCCCACCCCCTCTGGGGCCCAGCATTTT. The encoded protein is CASSPTPSGAQHF. The full variable domain, in which reference TRBV7-3 and TRBJ1-5 provide the parts outside the CDR3, is GAGVSQTPSNKVTEKGKYVELRCDPISGHTALYWYRQSLGQGPEFLIYFQGTGAADDSGLPNDRFFAVRPEGSVSTLKIQRTERGDSAVYLCASSPTPSGAQHFGDGTRLSIL.